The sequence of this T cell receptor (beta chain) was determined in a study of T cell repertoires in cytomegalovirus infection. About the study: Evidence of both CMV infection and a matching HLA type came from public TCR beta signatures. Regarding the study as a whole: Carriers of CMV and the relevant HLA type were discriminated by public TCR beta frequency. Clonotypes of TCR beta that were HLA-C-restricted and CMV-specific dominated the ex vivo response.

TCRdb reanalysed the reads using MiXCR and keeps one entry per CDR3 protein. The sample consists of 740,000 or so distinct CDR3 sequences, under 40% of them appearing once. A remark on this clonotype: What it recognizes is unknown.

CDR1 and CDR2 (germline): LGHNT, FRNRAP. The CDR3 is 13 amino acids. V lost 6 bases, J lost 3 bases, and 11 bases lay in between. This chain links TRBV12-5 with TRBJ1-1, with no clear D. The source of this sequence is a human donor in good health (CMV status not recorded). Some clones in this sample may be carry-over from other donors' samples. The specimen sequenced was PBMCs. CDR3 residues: CASGPLGDTEAFF. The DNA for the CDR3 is TGTGCTAGTGGCCCCCTCGGGGACACTGAAGCTTTCTTT.